These T cell receptor beta chains were read from a single sample in a study of control samples from healthy donors and cancer patients. The protocol was immunoSEQ multiplex PCR, while the TCRdb copy is restricted to in-frame clones and leaves out a portion. The table lists about 61,000 clones, 90% of them singletons. The sample was PBMCs. These receptor sequences come from a man aged 60 to 69 with colorectal cancer. Each CDR3 is given with its conserved first and last residue. The D gene is left open where the match is weak. Clone size appears in some rows only: once, few, many, or a class for an expanded clone.

TRBJ1-2	.	.	TRBV4-3	TGCGCCAGCAGCCAATCTCAGGACAGCTTCTATGGCTACACCTTC	CASSQSQDSFYGYTF
TRBJ2-3	TRBD2	.	TRBV4-2	TGTGCCAGCAGCCATAACTTGGGGCTAGCGGGGAGCACAGATACGCAGTATTTT	CASSHNLGLAGSTDTQYF
TRBJ1-6	.	.	TRBV5-1	TGCGCCAGCAGCTCCTTTCCTCAGGAAAGCTCCTATAATTCACCCCTCCACTTT	CASSSFPQESSYNSPLHF
TRBJ2-5	TRBD2	once	TRBV2	TGTGCCAGCAGGAGATTAGCGGGGGGTGAGACCCAGTACTTC	CASRRLAGGETQYF
TRBJ2-3	.	.	TRBV18	TGTGCCAGCTCACCAAGACAGAACACAGATACGCAGTATTTT	CASSPRQNTDTQYF
TRBJ2-7	.	.	TRBV2	TGTGCCAGCAGTGAATTAGGGCGGGGGCGAACCTACGAGCAGTACTTC	CASSELGRGRTYEQYF
TRBJ1-1	.	.	TRBV6-6	TGTGCCAGCAGAAGGGGCGAGGTGAACACTGAAGCTTTCTTT	CASRRGEVNTEAFF
TRBJ2-5	.	.	TRBV7-9	TGTGCCAGCAGCTCCTCGCGGAGTCAGTACTTC	CASSSSRSQYF
TRBJ2-7	TRBD1	.	TRBV7-9	TGTGCCAGCAGCCCGGGACAGGGGCACGAGCAGTACTTC	CASSPGQGHEQYF
TRBJ1-2	.	.	TRBV4-1	TGCGCCAGCAGCCGTTTCAAAACGGGCGCCGATAACTATGGCTACACCTTC	CASSRFKTGADNYGYTF
TRBJ2-7	.	.	TRBV4-2	TGTGCCAGCAGCCAAGAGGAACTAGCCTACGAGCAGTACTTC	CASSQEELAYEQYF
TRBJ2-3	.	.	TRBV5-5	TGTGCCAGCAGCCCCCGCTACCCCTTCACAGATACGCAGTATTTT	CASSPRYPFTDTQYF
TRBJ2-7	TRBD1	.	TRBV4-1	TGCGCCAGCAGCCACGGGACAGGGGGCACATACGAGCAGTACTTC	CASSHGTGGTYEQYF
TRBJ2-1	TRBD2	.	TRBV7-2	TGTGCCAGCACATCGGGGGGTTTCTACAATGAGCAGTTCTTC	CASTSGGFYNEQFF
TRBJ2-7	TRBD1	few	TRBV5-4	TGTGCCAGCAGCTCAAACCGGGACAGGGACCACGAGCAGTACTTC	CASSSNRDRDHEQYF
TRBJ2-7	TRBD1	.	TRBV6-6	TGTGCCAGTTGCCGGGACAGCTCCTACGAGCAGTACTTC	CASCRDSSYEQYF
TRBJ2-7	TRBD1	.	TRBV5-5	TGTGCCAGCAGCTTGGCCAGGGGGATTCCCTACGAGCAGTACTTC	CASSLARGIPYEQYF
TRBJ2-1	.	.	TRBV7-2	TGTGCCAGCAGCTTGAATGCGGCGGGGAGCGAGCAGTTCTTC	CASSLNAAGSEQFF
TRBJ1-1	TRBD1	.	TRBV3-1/TRBV3-2	TGTGCCAGCAGCCTTCGACAGGGTTACACTGAAGCTTTCTTT	CASSLRQGYTEAFF
TRBJ1-5	.	.	TRBV19	TGTGCCAGTAGTTTCCGGGACGGCAATCAGCCCCAGCATTTT	CASSFRDGNQPQHF
TRBJ2-1	TRBD2	.	TRBV24-1	TGTGCCACCAGTGACCCCCGGACTAGCGGGGGGAATGAGCAGTTCTTC	CATSDPRTSGGNEQFF
TRBJ2-5	.	.	TRBV18	TGTGCCAGCTCACCGGGACTTCAAGAGACCCAGTACTTC	CASSPGLQETQYF
TRBJ1-2	.	.	TRBV12-3/TRBV12-4	TGTGCCAGCAGTTTTGGGGCAGACTATGGCTACACCTTC	CASSFGADYGYTF
TRBJ2-2	.	.	TRBV9	TGTGCCAGCAGCGTTGGGTTGGGGAGGACCGGGGAGCTGTTTTTT	CASSVGLGRTGELFF
TRBJ1-6	.	few	TRBV25-1	TGTGCCAGCAGTGAACGCAGGGAAGGGTGGAATTCACCCCTCCACTTT	CASSERREGWNSPLHF
TRBJ1-6	.	.	TRBV6-5	TGTGCCAGCAGTTATACCGACAGGAATTCACCCCTCCACTTT	CASSYTDRNSPLHF
TRBJ1-6	.	.	TRBV21-1	TGTGCCAGCAGCAAAACACAGGGGTTCCATAATTCACCCCTCCACTTT	CASSKTQGFHNSPLHF
TRBJ2-5	TRBD1	.	TRBV5-1	TGCGCCAGCAGCTGGACCGGGACAGGGACTAAAGAGACCCAGTACTTC	CASSWTGTGTKETQYF
TRBJ2-1	.	.	TRBV4-1	TGCGCCAGCAGTCCCAGGGAGGGGGGGACCTACAATGAGCAGTTCTTC	CASSPREGGTYNEQFF
TRBJ2-7	TRBD1	.	TRBV11-2	TGTGCCAGCAGCTTTAGGACAGGGTCTTACGAGCAGTACTTC	CASSFRTGSYEQYF
TRBJ2-1	.	.	TRBV5-6	TGTGCCAGCAGCTTGCGGGCAGTCCAGTTCTTC	CASSLRAVQFF
TRBJ2-1	.	once	TRBV6-6	TGTGCCAGCAGGGCGATTAGTGAGCAGTTCTTC	CASRAISEQFF
TRBJ2-7	TRBD1	.	TRBV18	TGTGCCAGCTCACCAAAACAGGGGGCGGTCCACGAGCAGTACTTC	CASSPKQGAVHEQYF
TRBJ2-3	.	.	TRBV5-1	TGCGCCAGCAGCTTCGATAGCACAGATACGCAGTATTTT	CASSFDSTDTQYF
TRBJ2-2	TRBD2	.	TRBV7-6	TGTGCCAGCAGCTTAGGTTTAGCGGGGGAGCCCTCGAACACCGGGGAGCTGTTTTTT	CASSLGLAGEPSNTGELFF
TRBJ1-1	.	.	TRBV19	TGTGCCAGTACTCTAGAGGGACCCAACACTGAAGCTTTCTTT	CASTLEGPNTEAFF
TRBJ2-7	TRBD1	.	TRBV11-3	TGTGCCAGCAGCTTAGGGTGGACAGGTGACTACGAGCAGTACTTC	CASSLGWTGDYEQYF
TRBJ1-5	.	.	TRBV6-5	TGTGCCAGCTCGGCGGGGCCTTTTGGCAATCAGCCCCAGCATTTT	CASSAGPFGNQPQHF
TRBJ1-1	.	.	TRBV18	TGTGCCAGCTCACCCGGAGGCAACACTGAAGCTTTCTTT	CASSPGGNTEAFF
TRBJ2-2	TRBD2	.	TRBV7-2	TGTGCCAGCAGCTTTAGCGGGGGTGGGAACACCGGGGAGCTGTTTTTT	CASSFSGGGNTGELFF
TRBJ2-1	.	.	TRBV4-3	TGCGCCAGCAGCCAAGATGGGGCCTATCCCTCCCGACAGTTCTTC	CASSQDGAYPSRQFF